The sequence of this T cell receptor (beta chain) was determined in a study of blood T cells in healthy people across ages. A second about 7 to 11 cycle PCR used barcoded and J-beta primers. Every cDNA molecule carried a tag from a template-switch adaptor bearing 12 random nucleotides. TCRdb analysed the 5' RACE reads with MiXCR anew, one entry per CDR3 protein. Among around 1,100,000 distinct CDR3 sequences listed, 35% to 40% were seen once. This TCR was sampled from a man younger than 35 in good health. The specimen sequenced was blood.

The CDR3 DNA reads as TGTGCCACATTCAACCGGGACAGATTTTCACCCCTCCACTTT. The encoded protein is CATFNRDRFSPLHF. This chain connects TRBV6-2 or TRBV6-3 to TRBJ1-6; 7 positions match TRBD1. The CDR3 covers 14 residues. Looked up from germline, CDR1 is MNHEY and CDR2 is SVGEGT. V lost 10 bases to trimming and J lost 9 bases; unmatched junction nucleotides: 12.